The sequence of this TCR beta chain was determined in a study of T cells in Graves' hyperthyroidism and ophthalmopathy. Template material for amplifying TCR beta CDR3 regions consisted of RNA transcripts. In the first-round RT-PCR of the TCR CDR3, the HTBI primer set was used. TCRdb re-called the multiplex PCR reads through MiXCR, storing one row per CDR3 protein. The sample has under 650,000 distinct CDR3 sequences; 15% to 20% are singletons. This clonotype was counted only a few times. Sequencing used blood. The clonotype was recovered from a woman aged 30 to 39 with Graves' hyperthyroidism.

The CDR3: CSPGWVRGQETQYF. The CDR3 coding sequence is TGCAGTCCAGGGTGGGTGAGGGGCCAAGAGACCCAGTACTTC. The gene calls are TRBV20-1 and TRBJ2-5, with D perhaps being TRBD1 or TRBD2 (5 bases each). This CDR3 contains 14 residues. CDR1 is DFQATT, CDR2 SNEGSKA, per germline (reference sequence). V was pared by 8 bases and J by 1 base, with 17 bases between.